This T cell receptor (beta chain) is drawn from a study of blood T cell repertoires in COVID-19. This clone was recorded once. Only in-frame clones appear in the TCRdb table, and some are missing; sequencing was by immunoSEQ multiplex PCR. The sample carries 110,000 or so clones, roughly 90% recorded once. Trimming removed 7 bases at V and 4 bases at J, with 10 bases between. Looked up from germline, CDR1 is MDHEN and CDR2 is SYDVKM. This CDR3 has 12 amino acids. This clonotype originated in a human donor with acute or convalescent COVID-19. The donor label of this sample is uncertain. This sequence joins TRBV28 and TRBJ1-1; D is uncertain. Material for sequencing was peripheral blood. For the CDR3, the DNA is TGTGCCAGCATCGCGGGGAGCACTGAAGCTTTCTTT. This encodes CASIAGSTEAFF. The variable domain in full, with the rest retrieved from reference TRBV28 and TRBJ1-1, is DVKVTQSSRYLVKRTGEKVFLECVQDMDHENMFWYRQDPGLGLRLIYFSYDVKMKEKGDIPEGYSVSREKKERFSLILESASTNQTSMYLCASIAGSTEAFFGQGTRLTVV.